These T cell receptor beta chains were read from a single sample in a study of response to subunit inactivated influenza vaccine. A single record per CDR3 protein comes from TCRdb applying MiXCR to the RT-PCR reads. The table shows roughly 790,000 distinct CDR3 sequences, with 21% occurring only once. Sequences were derived from PBMCs from blood, sampled roughly 5 days after vaccination. All receptors derive from a man between 45 and 60 years old who received an inactivated influenza vaccine. The CDR3 runs from the conserved cysteine through the conserved F or W. The D gene is left open where the match is weak. Part of the rows lack a size; the others show once, few, many or a class for expanded clones.

j_call | v_call | cdr3_length | d_call | clone_size | cdr3_nt | cdr3_aa
TRBJ2-3 | TRBV6-5 | 15 | . | few | TGTGCCAGCAGTTCCCATAGAGCAGACACAGATACGCAGTATTTT | CASSSHRADTDTQYF
TRBJ2-5 | TRBV5-1 | 15 | TRBD1 | few | TGCGCCAGCAGCTTGCGACAGGGGGCGAGTGAGACCCAGTACTTC | CASSLRQGASETQYF
TRBJ2-1 | TRBV4-2 | 14 | . | . | TGTGCCAGCAGCCGGGCCGGGACCGACAATGAGCAGTTCTTC | CASSRAGTDNEQFF
TRBJ1-2 | TRBV7-3 | 15 | . | few | TGTGCCAGCAGGTCAGAGGGAGGATCGAACTATGGCTACACCTTC | CASRSEGGSNYGYTF
TRBJ2-6 | TRBV12-3/TRBV12-4 | 17 | . | few | TGTGCCAGCAGGGGACGGATATCTCACTCTGGGGCCAACGTCCTGACTTTC | CASRGRISHSGANVLTF
TRBJ2-1 | TRBV29-1 | 13 | TRBD1 | few | TGCAGCGTGCTGGGACAGGGGGGGAATGAGCAGTTCTTC | CSVLGQGGNEQFF
TRBJ2-2 | TRBV10-3 | 16 | . | few | TGTGCCATCAGTGAGAGGTCGGGAGCAATCACCGGGGAGCTGTTTTTT | CAISERSGAITGELFF
TRBJ2-5 | TRBV6-1 | 15 | TRBD2 | . | TGTGCCAGCGGGGCTAGCGGGAGTATCTATGAGACCCAGTACTTC | CASGASGSIYETQYF
TRBJ2-7 | TRBV5-4 | 20 | TRBD1 | . | TGTGCCAGCAGCTTTCCACTCCCACAGGGCCGGGACAGGACTATTTACGAGCAGTACTTC | CASSFPLPQGRDRTIYEQYF
TRBJ1-2 | TRBV5-1 | 15 | TRBD1 | few | TGCGCCAGCAGCACTGGGACAGGAGATGGATATGGCTACACCTTC | CASSTGTGDGYGYTF